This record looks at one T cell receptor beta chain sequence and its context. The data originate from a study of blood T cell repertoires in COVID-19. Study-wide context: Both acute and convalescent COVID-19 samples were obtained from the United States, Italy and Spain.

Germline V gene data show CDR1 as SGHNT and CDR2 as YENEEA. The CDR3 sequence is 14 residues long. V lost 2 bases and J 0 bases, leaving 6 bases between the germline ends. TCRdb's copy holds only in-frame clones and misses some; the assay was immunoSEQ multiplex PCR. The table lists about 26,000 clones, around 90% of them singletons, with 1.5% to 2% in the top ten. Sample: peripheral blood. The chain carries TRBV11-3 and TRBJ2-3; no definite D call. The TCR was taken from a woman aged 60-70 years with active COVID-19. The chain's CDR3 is CASSLRTSTDTQYF. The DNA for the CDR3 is TGTGCCAGCAGCTTAAGAACAAGCACAGATACGCAGTATTTT.